Sequencing of this T cell receptor (beta chain) was carried out in a study of control samples from healthy donors and cancer patients. The CDR3 is 16 residues long. In germline, CDR1 is LNHDA, CDR2 SQIVND (reference sequence). V was trimmed by 3 bases and J by 5 bases, leaving 20 bases between them. The table came from immunoSEQ multiplex PCR; TCRdb's copy has only in-frame clones and leaves some out. The sample records 120,000 to 150,000 clones, more than 85% being singletons. The V and J genes are TRBV19 and TRBJ2-7; a weak D match, TRBD1 (5 bases). Sequences were obtained from blood. This receptor was obtained from a man younger than 45 in good health. CDR3 sequence (DNA): TGTGCCAGTAGTATGATCCCAGGGCAGGCCCTCCACGAGCAGTACTTC. Translated, it gives CASSMIPGQALHEQYF.